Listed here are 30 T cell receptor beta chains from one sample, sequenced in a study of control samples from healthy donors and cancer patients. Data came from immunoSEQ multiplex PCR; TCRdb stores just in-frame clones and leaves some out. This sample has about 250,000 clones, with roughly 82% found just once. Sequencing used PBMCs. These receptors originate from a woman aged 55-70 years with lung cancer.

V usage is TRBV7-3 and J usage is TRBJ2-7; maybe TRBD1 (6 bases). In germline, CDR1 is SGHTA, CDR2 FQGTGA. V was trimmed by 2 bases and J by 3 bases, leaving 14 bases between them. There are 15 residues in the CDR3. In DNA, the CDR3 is TGTGCCAGCAGCTTAGGGGGCGCAAGGTACTACGAGCAGTACTTC. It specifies CASSLGGARYYEQYF.

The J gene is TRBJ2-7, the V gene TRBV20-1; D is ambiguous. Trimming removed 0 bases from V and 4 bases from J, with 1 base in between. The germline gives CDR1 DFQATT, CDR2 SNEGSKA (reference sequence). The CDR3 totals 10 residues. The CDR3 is CSAREYEQYF. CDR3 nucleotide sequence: TGCAGTGCTAGAGAGTACGAGCAGTACTTC.

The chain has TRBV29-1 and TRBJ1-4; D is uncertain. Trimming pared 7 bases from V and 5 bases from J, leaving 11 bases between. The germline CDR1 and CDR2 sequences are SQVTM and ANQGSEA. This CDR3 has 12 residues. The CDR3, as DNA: TGCAGCGCGGGAGAAAGGAATGAAAAACTGTTTTTT. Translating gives CSAGERNEKLFF.

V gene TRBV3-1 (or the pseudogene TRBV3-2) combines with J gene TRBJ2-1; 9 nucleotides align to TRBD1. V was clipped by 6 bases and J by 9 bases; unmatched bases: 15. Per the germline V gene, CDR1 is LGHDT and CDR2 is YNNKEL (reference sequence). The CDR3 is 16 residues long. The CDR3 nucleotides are TGTGCCAGCAGAGGGGGACCGGGACAGGGCCCATCTGAGCAGTTCTTC. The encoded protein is CASRGGPGQGPSEQFF.

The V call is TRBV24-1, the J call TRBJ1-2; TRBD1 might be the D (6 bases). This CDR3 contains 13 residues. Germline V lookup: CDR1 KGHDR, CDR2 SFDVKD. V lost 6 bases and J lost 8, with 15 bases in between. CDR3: CATSPGQGLGYTF. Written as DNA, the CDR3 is TGTGCCACCAGTCCGGGGCAGGGGCTCGGCTACACCTTC.

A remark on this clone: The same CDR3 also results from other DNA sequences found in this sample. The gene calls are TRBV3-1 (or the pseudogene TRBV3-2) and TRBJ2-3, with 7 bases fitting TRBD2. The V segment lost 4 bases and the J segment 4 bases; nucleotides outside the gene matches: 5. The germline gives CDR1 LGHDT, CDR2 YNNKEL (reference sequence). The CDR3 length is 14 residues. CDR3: CASSPSGSADTQYF. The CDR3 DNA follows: TGTGCCAGCAGCCCTAGCGGTAGTGCAGATACGCAGTATTTT.

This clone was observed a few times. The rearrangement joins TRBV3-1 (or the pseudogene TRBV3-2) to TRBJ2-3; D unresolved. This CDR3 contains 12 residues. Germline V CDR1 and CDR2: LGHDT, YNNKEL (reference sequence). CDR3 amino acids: CASAIGTDTQYF. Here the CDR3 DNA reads TGTGCTTCGGCCATAGGAACAGATACGCAGTATTTT.

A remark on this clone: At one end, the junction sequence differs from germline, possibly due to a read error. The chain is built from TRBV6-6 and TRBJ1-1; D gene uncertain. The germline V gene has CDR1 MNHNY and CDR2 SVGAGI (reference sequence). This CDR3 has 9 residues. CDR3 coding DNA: TGTGCCAGCAGTCCGACGGGGTCTTTT. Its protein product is CASSPTGSF.

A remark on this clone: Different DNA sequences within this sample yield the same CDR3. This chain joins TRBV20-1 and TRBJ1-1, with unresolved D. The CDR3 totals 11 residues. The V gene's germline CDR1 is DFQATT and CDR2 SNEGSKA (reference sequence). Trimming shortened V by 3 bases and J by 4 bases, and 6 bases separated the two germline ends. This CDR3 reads CSASQGTEAFF. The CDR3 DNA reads TGCAGTGCTAGTCAAGGCACTGAAGCTTTCTTT.

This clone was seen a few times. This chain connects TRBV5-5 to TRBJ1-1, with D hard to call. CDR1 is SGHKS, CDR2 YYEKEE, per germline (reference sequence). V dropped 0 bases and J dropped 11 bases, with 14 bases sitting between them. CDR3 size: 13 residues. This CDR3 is CASSLEEARRAFF. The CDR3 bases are TGTGCCAGCAGCTTGGAGGAAGCGAGGCGGGCTTTCTTT. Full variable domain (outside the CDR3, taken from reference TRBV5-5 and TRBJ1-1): DAGVTQSPTHLIKTRGQQVTLRCSPISGHKSVSWYQQVLGQGPQFIFQYYEKEERGRGNFPDRFSARQFPNYSSELNVNALLLGDSALYLCASSLEEARRAFFGQGTRLTVV.

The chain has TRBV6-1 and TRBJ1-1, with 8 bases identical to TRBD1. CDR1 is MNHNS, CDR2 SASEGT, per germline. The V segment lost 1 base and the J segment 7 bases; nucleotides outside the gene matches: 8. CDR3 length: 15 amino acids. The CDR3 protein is CASSEVWSTGDEAFF. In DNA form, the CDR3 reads TGTGCCAGCAGTGAAGTCTGGTCGACAGGGGATGAAGCTTTCTTT.

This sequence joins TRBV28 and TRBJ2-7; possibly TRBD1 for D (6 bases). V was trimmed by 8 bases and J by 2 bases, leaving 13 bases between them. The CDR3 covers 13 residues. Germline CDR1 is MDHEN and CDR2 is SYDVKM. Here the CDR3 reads CASSRDTAYEQYF. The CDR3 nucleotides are TGTGCCAGCTCCCGGGACACGGCCTACGAGCAGTACTTC.

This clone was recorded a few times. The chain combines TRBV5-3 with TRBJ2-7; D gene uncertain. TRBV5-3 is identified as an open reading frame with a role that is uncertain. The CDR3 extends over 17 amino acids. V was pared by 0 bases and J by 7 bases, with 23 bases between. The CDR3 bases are TGTGCCAGAAGCTTGGACCGGACGGCACCTTTGGGCAGGGAGCAGTACTTC. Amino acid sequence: CARSLDRTAPLGREQYF.

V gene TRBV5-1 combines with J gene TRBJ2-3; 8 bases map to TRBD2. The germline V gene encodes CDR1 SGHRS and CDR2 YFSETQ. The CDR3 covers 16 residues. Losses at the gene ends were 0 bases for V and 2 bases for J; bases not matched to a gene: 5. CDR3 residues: CASSLGLARITDTQYF. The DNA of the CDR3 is TGCGCCAGCAGCTTGGGACTAGCGAGAATCACAGATACGCAGTATTTT.

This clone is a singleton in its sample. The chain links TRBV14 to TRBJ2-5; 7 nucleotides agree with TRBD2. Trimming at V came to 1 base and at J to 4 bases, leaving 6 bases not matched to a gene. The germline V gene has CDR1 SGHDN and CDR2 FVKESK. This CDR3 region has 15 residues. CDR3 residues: CASSQVAGEAETQYF. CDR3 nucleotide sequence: TGTGCCAGCAGCCAAGTGGCGGGGGAGGCAGAGACCCAGTACTTC.

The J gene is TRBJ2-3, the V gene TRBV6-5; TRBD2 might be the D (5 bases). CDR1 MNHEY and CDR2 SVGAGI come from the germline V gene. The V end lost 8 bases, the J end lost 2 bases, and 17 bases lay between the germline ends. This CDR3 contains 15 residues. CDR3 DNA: TGTGCCAGCTGTCTCGGGGATACTCTCACAGATACGCAGTATTTT. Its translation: CASCLGDTLTDTQYF.

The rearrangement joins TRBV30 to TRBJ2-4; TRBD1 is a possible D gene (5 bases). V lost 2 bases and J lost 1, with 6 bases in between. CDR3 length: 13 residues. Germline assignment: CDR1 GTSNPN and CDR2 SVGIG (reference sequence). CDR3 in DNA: TGTGCCTGGAGTTCAGGGGCCAAAAACATTCAGTACTTC. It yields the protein CAWSSGAKNIQYF.

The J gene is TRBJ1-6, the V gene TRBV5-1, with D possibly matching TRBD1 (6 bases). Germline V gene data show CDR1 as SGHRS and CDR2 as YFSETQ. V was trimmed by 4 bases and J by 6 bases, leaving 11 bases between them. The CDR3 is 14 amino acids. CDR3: CASSDGTPNSPLHF. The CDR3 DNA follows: TGCGCCAGCAGCGACGGGACACCTAATTCACCCCTCCACTTT.

DNA of the CDR3: TGTGCCAGCAGATGGACACAAGAGACCCAGTACTTC. The encoded protein is CASRWTQETQYF. V and J are TRBV2 and TRBJ2-5, with D perhaps TRBD1 (5 bases). Trimming took off 6 bases at V and 2 bases at J, with 7 bases between the two ends. Germline CDR1 and CDR2: SNHLY and FYNNEI. The CDR3 is 12 amino acids.

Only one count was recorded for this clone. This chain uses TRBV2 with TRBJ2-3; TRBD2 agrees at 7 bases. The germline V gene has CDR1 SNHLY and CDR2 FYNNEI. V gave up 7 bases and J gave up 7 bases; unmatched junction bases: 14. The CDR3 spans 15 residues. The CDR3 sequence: CASNQWGGSANTQYF. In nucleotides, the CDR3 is TGTGCCAGCAATCAGTGGGGGGGGAGCGCGAATACGCAGTATTTT. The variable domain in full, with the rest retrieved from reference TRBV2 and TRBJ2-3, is EPEVTQTPSHQVTQMGQEVILRCVPISNHLYFYWYRQILGQKVEFLVSFYNNEISEKSEIFDDQFSVERPDGSNFTLKIRSTKLEDSAMYFCASNQWGGSANTQYFGPGTRLTVL.

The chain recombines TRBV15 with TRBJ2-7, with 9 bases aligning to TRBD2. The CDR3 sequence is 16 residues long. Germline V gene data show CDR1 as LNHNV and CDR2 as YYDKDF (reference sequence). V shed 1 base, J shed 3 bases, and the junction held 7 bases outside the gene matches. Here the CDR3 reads CATSRVGSGGNYEQYF. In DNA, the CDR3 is TGTGCCACCAGCAGAGTGGGTAGCGGGGGAAACTACGAGCAGTACTTC.

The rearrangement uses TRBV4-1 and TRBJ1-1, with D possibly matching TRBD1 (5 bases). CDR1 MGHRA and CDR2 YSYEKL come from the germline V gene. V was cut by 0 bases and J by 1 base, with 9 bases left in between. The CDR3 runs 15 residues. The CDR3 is CASSQDLGENTEAFF. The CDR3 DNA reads TGCGCCAGCAGCCAAGACTTGGGGGAGAACACTGAAGCTTTCTTT.

The CDR3 sequence is CASSEEFNEQFF. CDR3 nucleotide sequence: TGTGCCAGCAGTGAAGAGTTCAATGAGCAGTTCTTC. The gene calls are TRBV2 and TRBJ2-1, with no clear D. V lost 1 base, J lost 6 bases, and 4 bases lay in between. This CDR3 has 12 residues. Germline CDR1 and CDR2: SNHLY and FYNNEI.

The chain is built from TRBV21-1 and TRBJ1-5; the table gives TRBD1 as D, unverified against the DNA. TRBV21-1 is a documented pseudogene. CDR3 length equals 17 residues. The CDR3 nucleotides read TGTGCCAGCAGCAAAAGAGAGGGGGTAGAGAGCAATCAGCCCCAGCATTTT. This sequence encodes CASSKREGVESNQPQHF.

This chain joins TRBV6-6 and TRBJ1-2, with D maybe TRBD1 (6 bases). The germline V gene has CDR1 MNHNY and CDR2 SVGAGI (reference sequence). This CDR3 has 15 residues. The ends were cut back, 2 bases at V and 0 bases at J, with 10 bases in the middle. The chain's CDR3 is CASSYARGANYGYTF. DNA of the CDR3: TGTGCCAGCAGTTACGCCAGGGGAGCTAACTATGGCTACACCTTC.

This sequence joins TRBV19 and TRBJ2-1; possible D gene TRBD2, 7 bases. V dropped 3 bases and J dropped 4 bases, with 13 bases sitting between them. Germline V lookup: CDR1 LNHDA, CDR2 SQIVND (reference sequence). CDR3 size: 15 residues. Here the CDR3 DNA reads TGTGCCAGTAGTATCGGCGGGGGCCCATACAATGAGCAGTTCTTC. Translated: CASSIGGGPYNEQFF.

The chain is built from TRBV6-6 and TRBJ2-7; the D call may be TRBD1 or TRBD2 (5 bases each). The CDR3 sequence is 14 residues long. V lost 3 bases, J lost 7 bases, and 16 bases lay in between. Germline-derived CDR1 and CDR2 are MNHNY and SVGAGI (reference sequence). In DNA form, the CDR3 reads TGTGCCAGCAGTTATGGGACCGCCGGCTGGGAGCAGTACTTC. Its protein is CASSYGTAGWEQYF.

CDR3 nucleotides: TGTGCCAGCAGCCAAGTGGTAGGGTTCACTGAAGCTTTCTTT. Translated: CASSQVVGFTEAFF. V and J are TRBV3-1 (or the pseudogene TRBV3-2) and TRBJ1-1; D uncertain. The CDR3 is made up of 14 amino acids. The germline gives CDR1 LGHDT, CDR2 YNNKEL (reference sequence). V was pared by 1 base and J by 4 bases, with 10 bases between.

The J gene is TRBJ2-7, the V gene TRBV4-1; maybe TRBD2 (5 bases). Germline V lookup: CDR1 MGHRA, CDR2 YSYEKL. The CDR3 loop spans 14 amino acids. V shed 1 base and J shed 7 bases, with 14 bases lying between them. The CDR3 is CASSQAVATWEQYF. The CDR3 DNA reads TGCGCCAGCAGCCAAGCCGTAGCGACGTGGGAGCAGTACTTC.

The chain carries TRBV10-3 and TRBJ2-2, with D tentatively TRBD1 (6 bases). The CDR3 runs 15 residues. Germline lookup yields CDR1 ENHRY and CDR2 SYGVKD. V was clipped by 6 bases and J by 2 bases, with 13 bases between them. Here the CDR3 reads CAISGQLTNTGELFF. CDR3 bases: TGTGCCATCAGCGGACAGTTAACTAACACCGGGGAGCTGTTTTTT.